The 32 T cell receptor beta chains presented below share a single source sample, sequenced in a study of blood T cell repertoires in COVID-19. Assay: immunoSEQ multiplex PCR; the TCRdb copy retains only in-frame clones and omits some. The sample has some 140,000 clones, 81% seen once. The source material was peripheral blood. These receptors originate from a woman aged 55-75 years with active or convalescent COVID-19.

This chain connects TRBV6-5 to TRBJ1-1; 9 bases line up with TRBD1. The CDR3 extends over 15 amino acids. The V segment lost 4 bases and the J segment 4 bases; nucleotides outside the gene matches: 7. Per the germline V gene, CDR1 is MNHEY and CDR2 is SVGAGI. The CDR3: CASSLAGQGSTEAFF. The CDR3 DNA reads TGTGCCAGCAGTTTAGCGGGACAGGGAAGCACTGAAGCTTTCTTT.

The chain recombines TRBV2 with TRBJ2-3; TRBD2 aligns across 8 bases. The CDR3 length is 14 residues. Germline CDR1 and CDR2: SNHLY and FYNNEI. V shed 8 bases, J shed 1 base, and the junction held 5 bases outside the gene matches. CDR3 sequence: CASLSGVRTDTQYF. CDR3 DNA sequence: TGTGCCAGCCTTAGCGGGGTTCGCACAGATACGCAGTATTTT. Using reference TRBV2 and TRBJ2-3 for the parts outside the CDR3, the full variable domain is EPEVTQTPSHQVTQMGQEVILRCVPISNHLYFYWYRQILGQKVEFLVSFYNNEISEKSEIFDDQFSVERPDGSNFTLKIRSTKLEDSAMYFCASLSGVRTDTQYFGPGTRLTVL.

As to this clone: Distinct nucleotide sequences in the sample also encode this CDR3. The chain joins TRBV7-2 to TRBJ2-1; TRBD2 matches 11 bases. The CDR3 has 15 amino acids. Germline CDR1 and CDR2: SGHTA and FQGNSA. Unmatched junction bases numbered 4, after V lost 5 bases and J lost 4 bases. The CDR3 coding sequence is TGTGCCAGCAGCCCGAGGACTAGCGGGTACAATGAGCAGTTCTTC. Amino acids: CASSPRTSGYNEQFF.

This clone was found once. The CDR3 reads CASSSRSYEQYV. The CDR3 nucleotides read TGTGCCAGCAGTTCCAGGTCCTACGAGCAGTACGTC. The genes are TRBV6-5 and TRBJ2-7; D unresolved. V lost 4 bases and J 1 base, leaving 5 bases between the germline ends. CDR1 MNHEY and CDR2 SVGAGI come from the germline V gene. The CDR3 is 12 residues long.

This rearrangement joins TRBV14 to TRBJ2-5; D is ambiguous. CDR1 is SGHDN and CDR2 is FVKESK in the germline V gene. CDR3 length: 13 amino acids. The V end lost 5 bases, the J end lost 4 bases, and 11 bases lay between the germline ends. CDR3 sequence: CASSATDLETQYF. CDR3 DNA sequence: TGTGCCAGCAGCGCTACAGATTTAGAGACCCAGTACTTC.

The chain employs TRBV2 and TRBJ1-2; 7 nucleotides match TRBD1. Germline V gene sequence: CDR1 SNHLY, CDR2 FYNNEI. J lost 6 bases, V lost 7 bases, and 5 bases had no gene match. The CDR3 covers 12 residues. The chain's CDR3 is CASKQQGDGYTF. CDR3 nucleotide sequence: TGTGCCAGCAAACAGCAGGGGGATGGCTACACCTTC.

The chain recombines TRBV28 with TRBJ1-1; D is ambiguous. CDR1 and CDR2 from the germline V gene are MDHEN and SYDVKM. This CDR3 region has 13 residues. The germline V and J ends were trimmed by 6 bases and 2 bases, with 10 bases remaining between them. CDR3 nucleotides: TGTGCCAGCAGCCGCCGGAGAAACACTGAAGCTTTCTTT. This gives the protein CASSRRRNTEAFF.

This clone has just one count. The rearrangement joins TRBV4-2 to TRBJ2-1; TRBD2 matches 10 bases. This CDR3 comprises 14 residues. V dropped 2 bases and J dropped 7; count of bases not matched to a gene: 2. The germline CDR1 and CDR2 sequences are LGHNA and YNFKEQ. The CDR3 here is CASSQTSGINEQFF. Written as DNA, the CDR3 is TGTGCCAGCAGCCAAACTAGCGGGATAAATGAGCAGTTCTTC.

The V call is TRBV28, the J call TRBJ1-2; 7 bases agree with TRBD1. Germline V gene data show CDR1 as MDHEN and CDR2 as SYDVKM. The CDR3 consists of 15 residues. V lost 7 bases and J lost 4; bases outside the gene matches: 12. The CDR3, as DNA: TGTGCCAGCACCTCCGGGACAGATTACCTCTATGGCTACACCTTC. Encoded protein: CASTSGTDYLYGYTF.

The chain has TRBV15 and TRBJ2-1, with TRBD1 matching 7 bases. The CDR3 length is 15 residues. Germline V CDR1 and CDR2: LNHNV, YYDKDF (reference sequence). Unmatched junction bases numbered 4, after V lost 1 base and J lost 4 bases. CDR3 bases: TGTGCCACCAGCAGAGCCGGGACAGCGTACAATGAGCAGTTCTTC. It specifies CATSRAGTAYNEQFF.

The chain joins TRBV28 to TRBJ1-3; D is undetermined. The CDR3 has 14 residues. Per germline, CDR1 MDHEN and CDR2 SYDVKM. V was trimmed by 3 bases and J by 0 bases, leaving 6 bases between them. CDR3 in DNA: TGTGCCAGCAGTTTTGACATCTCTGGAAACACCATATATTTT. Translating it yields CASSFDISGNTIYF. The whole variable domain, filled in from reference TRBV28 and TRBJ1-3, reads DVKVTQSSRYLVKRTGEKVFLECVQDMDHENMFWYRQDPGLGLRLIYFSYDVKMKEKGDIPEGYSVSREKKERFSLILESASTNQTSMYLCASSFDISGNTIYFGEGSWLTVV.

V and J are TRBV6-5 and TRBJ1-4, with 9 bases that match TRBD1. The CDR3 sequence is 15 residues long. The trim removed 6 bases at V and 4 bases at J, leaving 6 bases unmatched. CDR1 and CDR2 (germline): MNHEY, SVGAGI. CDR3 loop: CASSKGDRDNEKLFF. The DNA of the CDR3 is TGTGCCAGCAGCAAAGGGGACAGGGATAATGAAAAACTGTTTTTT.

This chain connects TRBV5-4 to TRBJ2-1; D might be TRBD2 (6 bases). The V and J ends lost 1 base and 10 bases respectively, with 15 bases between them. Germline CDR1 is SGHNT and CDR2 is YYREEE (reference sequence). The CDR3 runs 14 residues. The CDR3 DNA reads TGTGCCAGCAGCTTGTTTCCGCGGGCGGGGGAGCAGTTCTTC. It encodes CASSLFPRAGEQFF.

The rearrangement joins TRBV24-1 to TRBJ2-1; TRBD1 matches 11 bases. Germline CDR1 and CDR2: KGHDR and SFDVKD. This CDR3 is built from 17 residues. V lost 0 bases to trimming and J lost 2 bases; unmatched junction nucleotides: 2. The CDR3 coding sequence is TGTGCCACCAGTGATTTGGGGGGACAGGGGGCCTACAATGAGCAGTTCTTC. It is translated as CATSDLGGQGAYNEQFF.

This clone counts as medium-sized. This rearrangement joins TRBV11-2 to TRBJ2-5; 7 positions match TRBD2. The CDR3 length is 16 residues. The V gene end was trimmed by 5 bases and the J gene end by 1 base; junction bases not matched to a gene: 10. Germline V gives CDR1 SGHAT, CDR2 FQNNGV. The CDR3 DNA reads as TGTGCCAGCAGCCCGGGGGGTAGGAGTAGCCAAGAGACCCAGTACTTC. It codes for CASSPGGRSSQETQYF.

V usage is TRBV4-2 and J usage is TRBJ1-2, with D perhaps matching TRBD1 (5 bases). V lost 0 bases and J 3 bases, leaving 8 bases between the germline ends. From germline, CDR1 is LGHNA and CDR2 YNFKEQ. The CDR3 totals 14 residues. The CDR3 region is CASSQEEGDYGYTF. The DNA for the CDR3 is TGTGCCAGCAGCCAAGAAGAAGGGGACTATGGCTACACCTTC.

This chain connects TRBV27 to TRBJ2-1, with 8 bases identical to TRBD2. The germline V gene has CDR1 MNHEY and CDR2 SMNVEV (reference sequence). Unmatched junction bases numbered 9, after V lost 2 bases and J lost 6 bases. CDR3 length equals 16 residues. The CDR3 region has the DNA TGTGCCAGCAGTTTAAGGTCAAGCGGGGGTAGCAATGAGCAGTTCTTC. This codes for CASSLRSSGGSNEQFF.

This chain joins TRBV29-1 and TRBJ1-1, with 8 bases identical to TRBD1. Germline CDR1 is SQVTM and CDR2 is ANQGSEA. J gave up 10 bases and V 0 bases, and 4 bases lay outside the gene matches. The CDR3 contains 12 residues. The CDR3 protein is CSVEDRTGPAFF. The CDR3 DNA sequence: TGCAGCGTTGAAGATCGGACAGGGCCAGCTTTCTTT.

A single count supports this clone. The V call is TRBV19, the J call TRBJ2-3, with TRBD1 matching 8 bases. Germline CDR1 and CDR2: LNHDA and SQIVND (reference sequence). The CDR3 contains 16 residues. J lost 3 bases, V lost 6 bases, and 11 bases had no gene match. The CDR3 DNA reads TGTGCCAGTAGAAGGGTAGGACAGGGTGGAACAGATACGCAGTATTTT. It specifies CASRRVGQGGTDTQYF.

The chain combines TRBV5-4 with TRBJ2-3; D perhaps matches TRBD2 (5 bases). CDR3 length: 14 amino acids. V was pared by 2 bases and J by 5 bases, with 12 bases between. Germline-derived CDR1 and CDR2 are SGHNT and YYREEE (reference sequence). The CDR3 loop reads CASSLNPAGDTQYF. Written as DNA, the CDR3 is TGTGCCAGCAGCTTAAATCCGGCGGGAGATACGCAGTATTTT.

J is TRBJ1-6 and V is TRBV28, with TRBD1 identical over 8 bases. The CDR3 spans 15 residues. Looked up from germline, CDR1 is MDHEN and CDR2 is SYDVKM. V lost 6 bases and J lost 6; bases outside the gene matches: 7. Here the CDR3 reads CASRMAGGGNSPLHF. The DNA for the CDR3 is TGTGCCAGCAGAATGGCAGGGGGCGGTAATTCACCCCTCCACTTT.

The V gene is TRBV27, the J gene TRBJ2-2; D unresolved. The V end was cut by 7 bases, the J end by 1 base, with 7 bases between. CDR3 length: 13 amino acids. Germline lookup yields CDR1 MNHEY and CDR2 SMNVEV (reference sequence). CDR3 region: CASTSGNTGELFF. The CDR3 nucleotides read TGTGCCAGCACATCCGGGAACACCGGGGAGCTGTTTTTT.

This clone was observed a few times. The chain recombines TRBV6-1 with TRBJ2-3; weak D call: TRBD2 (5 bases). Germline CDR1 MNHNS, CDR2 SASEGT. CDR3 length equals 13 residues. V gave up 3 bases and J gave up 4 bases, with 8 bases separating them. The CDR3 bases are TGTGCCAGCAGTGATGTGAGGGCAGATACGCAGTATTTT. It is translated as CASSDVRADTQYF.

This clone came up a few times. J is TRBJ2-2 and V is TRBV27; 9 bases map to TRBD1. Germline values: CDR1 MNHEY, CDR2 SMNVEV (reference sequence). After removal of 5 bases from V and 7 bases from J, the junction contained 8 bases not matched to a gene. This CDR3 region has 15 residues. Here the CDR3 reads CASSPRDRVIGELFF. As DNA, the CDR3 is TGTGCCAGCAGTCCTCGGGACAGGGTAATCGGGGAGCTGTTTTTT.

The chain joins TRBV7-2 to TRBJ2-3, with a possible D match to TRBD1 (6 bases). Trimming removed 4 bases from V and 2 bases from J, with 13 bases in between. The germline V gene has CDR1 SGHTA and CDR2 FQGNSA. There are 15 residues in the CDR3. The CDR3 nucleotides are TGTGCCAGCAGCTCCAGGGGCCAAATCACAGATACGCAGTATTTT. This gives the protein CASSSRGQITDTQYF.

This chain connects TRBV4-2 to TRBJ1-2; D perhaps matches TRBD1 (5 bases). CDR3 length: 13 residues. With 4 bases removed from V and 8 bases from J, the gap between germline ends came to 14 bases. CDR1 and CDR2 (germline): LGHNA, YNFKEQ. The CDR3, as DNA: TGTGCCAGCAGCCGAACAGGCGACGGCGGCTACACCTTC. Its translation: CASSRTGDGGYTF.

The CDR3 here is CASSPKQGLNQPQHF. CDR3 nucleotide sequence: TGTGCCAGCAGTCCTAAACAGGGGTTGAATCAGCCCCAGCATTTT. The rearrangement joins TRBV27 to TRBJ1-5; 7 positions match TRBD1. The junction had 8 bases not matched to a gene; V was cut back by 5 bases and J by 4 bases. The CDR3 consists of 15 residues. From germline, CDR1 is MNHEY and CDR2 SMNVEV (reference sequence).

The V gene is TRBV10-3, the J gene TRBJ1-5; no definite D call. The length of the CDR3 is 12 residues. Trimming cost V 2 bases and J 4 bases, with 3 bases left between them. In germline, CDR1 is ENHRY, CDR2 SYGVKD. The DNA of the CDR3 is TGTGCCATCAGTGAGCCTAATCAGCCCCAGCATTTT. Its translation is CAISEPNQPQHF.

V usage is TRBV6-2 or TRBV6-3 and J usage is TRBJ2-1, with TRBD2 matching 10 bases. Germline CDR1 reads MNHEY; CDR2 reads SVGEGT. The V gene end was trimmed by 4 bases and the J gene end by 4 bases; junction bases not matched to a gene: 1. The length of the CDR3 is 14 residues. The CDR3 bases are TGTGCCAGCAGTTCACTAGCGGGGTACAATGAGCAGTTCTTC. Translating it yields CASSSLAGYNEQFF.

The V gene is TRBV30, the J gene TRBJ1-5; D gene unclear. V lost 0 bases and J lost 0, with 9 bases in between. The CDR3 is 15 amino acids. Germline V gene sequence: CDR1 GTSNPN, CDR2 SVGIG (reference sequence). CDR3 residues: CAWSVPRHSNQPQHF. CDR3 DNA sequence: TGTGCCTGGAGTGTCCCCAGGCATAGCAATCAGCCCCAGCATTTT.

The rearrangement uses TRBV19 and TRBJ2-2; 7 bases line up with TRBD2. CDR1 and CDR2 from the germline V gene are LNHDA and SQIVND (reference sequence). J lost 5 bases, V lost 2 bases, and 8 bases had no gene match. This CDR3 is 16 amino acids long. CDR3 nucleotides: TGTGCCAGTAGTATATCTGCGGGAGAGTCAACCGGGGAGCTGTTTTTT. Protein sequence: CASSISAGESTGELFF.

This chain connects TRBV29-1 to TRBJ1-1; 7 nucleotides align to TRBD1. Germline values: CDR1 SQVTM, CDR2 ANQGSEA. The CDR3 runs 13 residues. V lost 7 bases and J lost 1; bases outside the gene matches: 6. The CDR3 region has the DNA TGCAGCGCAAATCGACAGGGGAACACTGAAGCTTTCTTT. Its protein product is CSANRQGNTEAFF.